The following is a TCR beta chain sequence with its context. With 3 bases clipped from V and 6 bases from J, the junction kept 2 bases outside the gene matches. There are 15 residues in the CDR3. Looked up from germline, CDR1 is SGHRS and CDR2 is YFSETQ. In the authors' methods: How many nucleated cells were present was estimated from reference gene primer amplification. The method was immunoSEQ multiplex PCR; TCRdb's version includes in-frame clones alone and lacks a portion of them. D and trimming were read from the DNA, whereas the V and J calls and clone size are those reported in that table. The sample consists of more than 150,000 clones, around nine tenths of them appearing once. This specimen comes from a study of blood T cell repertoires in COVID-19. As for the study in general: Whether acute or convalescent, the COVID-19 samples came from the United States, Italy and Spain. Nucleic acid was either cDNA or gDNA, and it came from T cells, B-cell-depleted T cells, or PBMCs.

The specimen was peripheral blood. The clonotype comes from a man aged 65-85 years with active or convalescent COVID-19. The J gene is TRBJ2-1, the V gene TRBV5-1, with 14 positions matching TRBD2. Here the CDR3 reads CASSSGLAGVNEQFF. The CDR3 DNA sequence: TGCGCCAGCAGCTCGGGACTAGCGGGGGTCAATGAGCAGTTCTTC.